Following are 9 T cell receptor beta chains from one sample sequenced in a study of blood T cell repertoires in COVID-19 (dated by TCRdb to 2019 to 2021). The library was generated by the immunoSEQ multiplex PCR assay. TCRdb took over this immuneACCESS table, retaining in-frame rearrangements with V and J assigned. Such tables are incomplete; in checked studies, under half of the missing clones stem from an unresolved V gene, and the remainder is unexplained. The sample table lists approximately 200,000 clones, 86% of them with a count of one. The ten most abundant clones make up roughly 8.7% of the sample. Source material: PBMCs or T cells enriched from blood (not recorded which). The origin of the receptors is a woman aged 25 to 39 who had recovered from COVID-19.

CDR3 nucleotide sequence: TGTGCCAGCTTGGTGGATTGGACTACCTCAGGGGAGACCCAGTACTTC. Amino acids: CASLVDWTTSGETQYF. The chain recombines TRBV2 with TRBJ2-5, with a weak D call TRBD2 (6 bases). Trimming pared 8 bases from V and 5 bases from J, leaving 24 bases between. The CDR3 is 16 residues long. The germline CDR1 and CDR2 sequences are SNHLY and FYNNEI.

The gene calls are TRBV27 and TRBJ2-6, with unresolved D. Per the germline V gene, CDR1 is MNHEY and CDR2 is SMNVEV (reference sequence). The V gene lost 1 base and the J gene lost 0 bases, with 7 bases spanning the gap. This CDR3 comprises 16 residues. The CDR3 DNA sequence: TGTGCCAGCAGTTTATTGACGGGCTCTGGGGCCAACGTCCTGACTTTC. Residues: CASSLLTGSGANVLTF.

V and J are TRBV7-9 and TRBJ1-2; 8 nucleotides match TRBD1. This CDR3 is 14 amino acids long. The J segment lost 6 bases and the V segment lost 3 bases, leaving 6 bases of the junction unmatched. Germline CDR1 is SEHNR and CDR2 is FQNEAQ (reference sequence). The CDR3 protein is CASSLKGQVDGYTF. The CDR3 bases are TGTGCCAGCAGCTTGAAGGGACAGGTGGATGGCTACACCTTC.

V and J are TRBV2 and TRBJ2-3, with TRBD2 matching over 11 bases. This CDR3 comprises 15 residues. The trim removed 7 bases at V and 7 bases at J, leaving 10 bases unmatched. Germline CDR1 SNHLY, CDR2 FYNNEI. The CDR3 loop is CASIGASGRRHTQYF. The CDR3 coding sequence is TGTGCCAGCATAGGGGCTAGCGGGAGGAGGCATACGCAGTATTTT. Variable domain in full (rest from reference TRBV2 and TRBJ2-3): EPEVTQTPSHQVTQMGQEVILRCVPISNHLYFYWYRQILGQKVEFLVSFYNNEISEKSEIFDDQFSVERPDGSNFTLKIRSTKLEDSAMYFCASIGASGRRHTQYFGPGTRLTVL.

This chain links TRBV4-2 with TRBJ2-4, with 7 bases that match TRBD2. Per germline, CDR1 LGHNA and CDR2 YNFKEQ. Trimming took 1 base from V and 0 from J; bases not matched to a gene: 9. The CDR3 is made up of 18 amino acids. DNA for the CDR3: TGTGCCAGCAGCCAAGCGTATTCGGGAGGAGGAGCCAAAAACATTCAGTACTTC. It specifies CASSQAYSGGGAKNIQYF.

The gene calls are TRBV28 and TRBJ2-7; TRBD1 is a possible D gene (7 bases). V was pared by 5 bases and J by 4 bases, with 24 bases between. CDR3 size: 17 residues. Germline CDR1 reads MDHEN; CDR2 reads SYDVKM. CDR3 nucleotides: TGTGCCAGCAGTACCCCCCGAGGAGGGACAGATTATTACGAGCAGTACTTC. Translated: CASSTPRGGTDYYEQYF.

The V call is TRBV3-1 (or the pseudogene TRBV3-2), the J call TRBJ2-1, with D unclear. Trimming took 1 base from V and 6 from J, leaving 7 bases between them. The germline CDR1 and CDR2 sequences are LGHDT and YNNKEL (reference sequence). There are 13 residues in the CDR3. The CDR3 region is CASSQANVNEQFF. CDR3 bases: TGTGCCAGCAGCCAAGCTAACGTCAATGAGCAGTTCTTC.

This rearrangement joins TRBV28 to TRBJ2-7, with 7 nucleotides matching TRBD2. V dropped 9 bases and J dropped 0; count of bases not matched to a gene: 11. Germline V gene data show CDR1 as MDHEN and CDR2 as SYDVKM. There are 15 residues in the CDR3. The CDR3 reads CASWGWASGSYEQYF. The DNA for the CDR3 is TGTGCCAGTTGGGGTTGGGCTAGCGGCTCCTACGAGCAGTACTTC.

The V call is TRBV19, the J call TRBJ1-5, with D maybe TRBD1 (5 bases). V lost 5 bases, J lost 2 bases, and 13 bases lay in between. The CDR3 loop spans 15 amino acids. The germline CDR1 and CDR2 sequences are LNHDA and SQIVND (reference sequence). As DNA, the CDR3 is TGTGCCAGTAGTGAATGGACGGGGGGCAATCAGCCCCAGCATTTT. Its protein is CASSEWTGGNQPQHF.